These 20 T cell receptor beta chains originate from one sample sequenced in a study of type 1 and type 2 diabetes patients (dated by TCRdb to 2016 to 2017). Sequenced on an Illumina MiSeq. Genomic DNA from sorted T cell subsets served as template for TCRbeta CDR3 amplification. The TCRbeta CDR3 region was amplified by multiplex PCR using 30 forward and 13 reverse primers. Starting from the raw public reads, TCRdb applied fastp trimming at Q25, assembled clones with MiXCR and retained in-frame beta chains. All rows with the same CDR3 protein become a single entry with the most common DNA and genes. Present in this sample are 250,000 or so distinct CDR3 sequences, 47% of which were seen just once. The ten most abundant clones make up approximately 15% of the sample. The sample consisted of peripheral blood mononuclear cells (PBMCs). These receptors came from a man between 18 and 29 years old with type 2 diabetes.

V is TRBV10-1 and J is TRBJ2-7; D unresolved. The CDR3 runs 15 residues. The germline V gene has CDR1 WNHNN and CDR2 SYGVQD (reference sequence). V lost 3 bases and J 2 bases, leaving 14 bases between the germline ends. The CDR3: CASSDPRGSAYEQYF. CDR3 nucleotides: TGCGCCAGCAGTGATCCTCGCGGTTCAGCCTACGAGCAGTACTTC.

This clonotype was recorded once. This sequence joins TRBV20-1 and TRBJ2-1, with D hard to call. The CDR3 consists of 14 residues. V gave up 8 bases and J gave up 1 base, with 15 bases separating them. CDR1 DFQATT and CDR2 SNEGSKA come from the germline V gene (reference sequence). The CDR3 reads CSKSRDTSYNEQFF. Here the CDR3 DNA reads TGCAGTAAATCCCGAGACACATCCTACAATGAGCAGTTCTTC.

This chain links TRBV5-1 with TRBJ2-2, with 9 bases lining up with TRBD1. The J segment lost 5 bases and the V segment lost 5 bases, leaving 10 bases of the junction unmatched. Germline CDR1 and CDR2: SGHRS and YFSETQ. This CDR3 has 16 amino acids. The CDR3 is CASRRTGTGQTGELFF. Written as DNA, the CDR3 is TGCGCCAGCAGGCGGACCGGGACAGGGCAGACCGGGGAGCTGTTTTTT.

This sequence joins TRBV19 and TRBJ1-1; 8 nucleotides align to TRBD1. Unmatched junction bases numbered 7, after V lost 3 bases and J lost 7 bases. CDR1 is LNHDA and CDR2 is SQIVND in the germline V gene (reference sequence). The CDR3 length is 14 residues. In nucleotides, the CDR3 is TGTGCCAGTAGTATTCTTCAGGGGGCGGTTGAAGCTTTCTTT. Encoded protein: CASSILQGAVEAFF.

Concerning this clonotype: This may arise from a read error, as a much more abundant clone is one base away. The chain couples TRBV7-6 to TRBJ1-2; D is unresolved. V shed 9 bases and J shed 8 bases, with 13 bases lying between them. This CDR3 comprises 11 residues. CDR1 and CDR2 from the germline V gene are SGHVS and FNYEAQ. CDR3 amino acids: CARSAGLGYTF. As DNA, the CDR3 is TGTGCCAGAAGCGCGGGATTAGGCTACACCTTC.

This clonotype was recorded once. This chain connects TRBV6-5 to TRBJ1-2; D not resolved. V lost 2 bases and J lost 5, with 15 bases in between. Per germline, CDR1 MNHEY and CDR2 SVGAGI. The CDR3 contains 15 residues. The CDR3 nucleotides read TGTGCCAGCAGTTACCTGGGTGGGTCGGGGTATGGCTACACCTTC. Translating gives CASSYLGGSGYGYTF.

This clonotype was recorded at least ten times. This chain links TRBV10-3 with TRBJ2-5; tentative D call: TRBD2 (6 bases). Germline V gene lookup returns CDR1 ENHRY and CDR2 SYGVKD. The CDR3 sequence is 15 residues long. The V and J ends lost 1 base and 2 bases respectively, with 11 bases between them. For the CDR3, the DNA is TGTGCCATCAGTGAGTGGGAGCGGGCTCAAGAGACCCAGTACTTC. Translating it yields CAISEWERAQETQYF.

The chain employs TRBV20-1 and TRBJ2-7; 7 positions agree with TRBD1. The CDR3 length is 13 residues. CDR1 DFQATT and CDR2 SNEGSKA come from the germline V gene (reference sequence). The trim removed 8 bases at V and 0 bases at J, leaving 7 bases unmatched. CDR3 DNA: TGCAGTTACGGGACAGCAACCTCCTACGAGCAGTACTTC. Translating it yields CSYGTATSYEQYF.

This clonotype was picked up a small number of times. The gene calls are TRBV2 and TRBJ2-3; no definite D call. The CDR3 is 13 amino acids. Trimming shortened V by 7 bases and J by 2 bases, and 10 bases separated the two germline ends. CDR1 and CDR2 (germline): SNHLY, FYNNEI. DNA for the CDR3: TGTGCCAGCACCGCGGAGACCACAGATACGCAGTATTTT. It translates to CASTAETTDTQYF.

In the case of this clonotype: It is likely a read error, because the conserved phenylalanine at the end of the CDR3 is missing. The V and J genes are TRBV25-1 and TRBJ2-2; D is ambiguous. The CDR3 runs 16 residues. The germline V gene has CDR1 MGHDK and CDR2 SYGVNS. V was shortened by 11 bases and J by 0 bases, with 19 bases between the two germline ends. CDR3 bases: TGTGCCTGGAGTGTAATTCGGCGATCGAACACCGGGGAGCTGTTTTTA. Protein sequence: CAWSVIRRSNTGELFL.

The CDR3 protein is CASSMSGQGYSYEQYF. As DNA, the CDR3 is TGTGCCAGTAGTATGTCGGGACAGGGATATTCCTACGAGCAGTACTTC. The chain couples TRBV19 to TRBJ2-7; 9 nucleotides agree with TRBD1. The V gene end was trimmed by 3 bases and the J gene end by 1 base; junction bases not matched to a gene: 7. CDR1 and CDR2 from the germline V gene are LNHDA and SQIVND (reference sequence). The CDR3 is made up of 16 amino acids.

CDR3 sequence reads: CAWRVGGVRTGELFF. CDR3 DNA: TGTGCCTGGAGGGTGGGCGGGGTGAGGACCGGGGAGCTGTTTTTT. V and J are TRBV30 and TRBJ2-2; D possibly corresponds to TRBD2 (6 bases). This CDR3 is 15 amino acids long. Trimming took off 3 bases at V and 5 bases at J, with 16 bases between the two ends. The V gene's germline CDR1 is GTSNPN and CDR2 SVGIG (reference sequence).

V and J are TRBV7-3 and TRBJ2-7; 11 bases fit TRBD2. The CDR3 extends over 16 amino acids. V lost 9 bases and J lost 4; bases outside the gene matches: 14. Germline V gives CDR1 SGHTA, CDR2 FQGTGA. The CDR3 is CARIFTGTSGDYEQYF. CDR3 sequence (DNA): TGTGCCAGAATATTCACCGGGACTAGCGGTGATTACGAGCAGTACTTC. The full variable domain, with the rest looked up from reference TRBV7-3 and TRBJ2-7, is GAGVSQTPSNKVTEKGKYVELRCDPISGHTALYWYRQSLGQGPEFLIYFQGTGAADDSGLPNDRFFAVRPEGSVSTLKIQRTERGDSAVYLCARIFTGTSGDYEQYFGPGTRLTVT.

The V gene is TRBV6-1, the J gene TRBJ1-4; 7 bases are a match to TRBD1. Germline V gives CDR1 MNHNS, CDR2 SASEGT. The CDR3 consists of 14 residues. With 6 bases clipped from V and 3 bases from J, the junction kept 4 bases outside the gene matches. The CDR3, as DNA: TGTGCCAGCAGCGCCGGGACAGCTAATGAAAAACTGTTTTTT. Amino acid sequence: CASSAGTANEKLFF.

This sequence joins TRBV7-2 and TRBJ2-1; D is undetermined. The CDR3 length is 14 residues. CDR1 and CDR2 (germline): SGHTA, FQGNSA. With 2 bases removed from V and 8 bases from J, the gap between germline ends came to 13 bases. The CDR3 sequence: CASSLRNAGDEQFF. CDR3 bases: TGTGCCAGCAGCTTACGGAACGCCGGAGATGAGCAGTTCTTC.

V and J are TRBV19 and TRBJ2-7, with 9 bases fitting TRBD1. The CDR3 is made up of 15 amino acids. With 9 bases clipped from V and 0 bases from J, the junction kept 9 bases outside the gene matches. Germline CDR1 LNHDA, CDR2 SQIVND (reference sequence). The CDR3 spells CASAGQGSGSYEQYF. The DNA for the CDR3 is TGTGCCAGCGCGGGACAGGGTTCGGGCTCCTACGAGCAGTACTTC.

This clonotype was observed a few times. V and J are TRBV9 and TRBJ1-2; possible D gene TRBD1, 6 bases. The V gene's germline CDR1 is SGDLS and CDR2 YYNGEE. Trimming stripped 3 bases from V and 2 bases from J, with 14 bases between. CDR3 size: 15 residues. This chain's CDR3 is CASSANQGPNYGYTF. The DNA for the CDR3 is TGTGCCAGCAGCGCCAACCAGGGGCCAAACTATGGCTACACCTTC.

This rearrangement joins TRBV20-1 to TRBJ2-3; tentatively, D is TRBD2 (6 bases). The CDR3 is 16 residues long. V gave up 6 bases and J gave up 2 bases, with 21 bases separating them. Per the germline V gene, CDR1 is DFQATT and CDR2 is SNEGSKA (reference sequence). The CDR3, as DNA: TGCAGTGCCAAAGCGCTCGGGACTGAGCTCACAGATACGCAGTATTTT. Protein: CSAKALGTELTDTQYF.

This clonotype has more than one count but fewer than ten. The rearrangement links TRBV10-1 to TRBJ2-7, with D maybe TRBD2 (6 bases). V was pared by 3 bases and J by 0 bases, with 15 bases between. The CDR3 is made up of 16 amino acids. CDR1 and CDR2 (germline): WNHNN, SYGVQD (reference sequence). CDR3 sequence reads: CASSETLASSSYEQYF. The CDR3 DNA sequence: TGCGCCAGCAGTGAAACCCTAGCGTCTAGCTCCTACGAGCAGTACTTC.

This clonotype showed up many times. V usage is TRBV2 and J usage is TRBJ2-1, with 8 nucleotides matching TRBD2. Germline lookup yields CDR1 SNHLY and CDR2 FYNNEI. V shed 4 bases, J shed 6 bases, and the junction held 11 bases outside the gene matches. This CDR3 is 16 amino acids long. The CDR3 is CASSGFGGAGGNEQFF. CDR3 DNA sequence: TGTGCCAGCAGTGGCTTTGGGGGGGCGGGAGGCAATGAGCAGTTCTTC.